This TCR beta chain comes out of a study of T cells after yellow fever vaccination. As for the study in general: Those fractions that held only low numbers of cells were prepared using the SMART-Seq v4 Ultra Low Input RNA kit. Whole-study findings and limits: Once the booster was given, most primary-vaccination clones reappeared, at just under 98% for CD4 and 88% for CD8. Researchers report a weaker secondary response that nonetheless peaked faster, day 5 versus 15.

This clonotype showed up just a few times. Its antigen remains unidentified. TCRdb re-called the 5' RACE reads with MiXCR, one entry per CDR3 protein. The sample carries just under 600,000 distinct CDR3 sequences, approximately 12% recorded once. V was pared by 5 bases and J by 2 bases, with 7 bases of the junction left unmatched. The CDR3 is made up of 16 amino acids. Looked up from germline, CDR1 is SGHTA and CDR2 is FQGNSA. The TCR was taken from a man in his thirties or forties who received the YFV17D yellow fever vaccine. The starting material was PBMCs, obtained on the day of the yellow fever booster vaccination. This chain joins TRBV7-2 and TRBJ2-3; 10 positions agree with TRBD2. DNA for the CDR3: TGTGCCAGCAGCGTCTCACTAGCGGGGTACACAGATACGCAGTATTTT. It is translated as CASSVSLAGYTDTQYF.